The 20 T cell receptor beta chains presented below share a single source sample, sequenced in a study of CD8+ T cells in alopecia areata. As the sequencing template, cDNA was produced by extracting RNA and reverse transcribing it. TCRdb's table, derived via immunoSEQ multiplex PCR, lists solely in-frame clones and lacks some. The table records about 97,000 clones, 35% to 45% of them present only once. The specimen was CD4+ T cells sorted from blood. Receptors originate from a human donor with alopecia areata.

This clone was detected only a few times. The chain carries TRBV19 and TRBJ1-2; D not certain. The CDR3 consists of 12 residues. The V end lost 7 bases, the J end lost 2 bases, and 8 bases lay between the germline ends. The germline CDR1 and CDR2 sequences are LNHDA and SQIVND (reference sequence). The CDR3, as DNA: TGTGCCAGTACCTACAGCAACTATGGCTACACCTTC. It codes for CASTYSNYGYTF. The entire variable domain, with the rest obtained from reference TRBV19 and TRBJ1-2, is as follows: DGGITQSPKYLFRKEGQNVTLSCEQNLNHDAMYWYRQDPGQGLRLIYYSQIVNDFQKGDIAEGYSVSREKKESFPLTVTSAQKNPTAFYLCASTYSNYGYTFGSGTRLTVV.

The chain links TRBV2 to TRBJ1-5; D is ambiguous. Looked up from germline, CDR1 is SNHLY and CDR2 is FYNNEI. Trimming left V 2 bases short and J 2 bases short, with 7 bases between. CDR3 length: 14 residues. CDR3 residues: CASSESDGNQPQHF. CDR3 coding DNA: TGTGCCAGCAGTGAATCTGATGGCAATCAGCCCCAGCATTTT.

Points on this clone: One base away lies a much larger clone, so this may be a sequencing read error. The genes are TRBV25-1 and TRBJ2-7; D gene uncertain. The ends were cut back, 4 bases at V and 0 bases at J, with 4 bases in the middle. The germline gives CDR1 MGHDK, CDR2 SYGVNS. This CDR3 has 12 amino acids. The CDR3 is CASSGSSYEQYF. CDR3 coding DNA: TGTGCCAGCAGTGGCAGCTCCTACGAGCAGTACTTC.

J is TRBJ2-1 and V is TRBV30; 9 bases line up with TRBD1. V was clipped by 8 bases and J by 7 bases; unmatched bases: 6. CDR3 length: 12 residues. Germline loops: CDR1 GTSNPN, CDR2 SVGIG (reference sequence). The CDR3 protein is CAVDRGGNEQFF. Here the CDR3 DNA reads TGTGCCGTCGACAGGGGGGGGAATGAGCAGTTCTTC.

The rearrangement links TRBV5-1 to TRBJ2-7, with D perhaps TRBD1 (5 bases). Germline V gene data show CDR1 as SGHRS and CDR2 as YFSETQ. Trimming removed 0 bases at V and 4 bases at J, with 11 bases between. The CDR3 contains 14 residues. DNA for the CDR3: TGCGCCAGCAGCTTGGCCTTGACAGAATACGAGCAGTACTTC. It yields the protein CASSLALTEYEQYF.

A few counts support this clone. This chain joins TRBV7-9 and TRBJ1-5; D not certain. Germline V gene data show CDR1 as SEHNR and CDR2 as FQNEAQ (reference sequence). V lost 2 bases to trimming and J lost 3 bases, with 5 bases between them. There are 13 residues in the CDR3. The CDR3 sequence is CASSLSPNQPQHF. As DNA, the CDR3 is TGTGCCAGCAGCTTATCTCCCAATCAGCCCCAGCATTTT.

V and J are TRBV27 and TRBJ1-5; 8 nucleotides line up with TRBD1. CDR1 is MNHEY and CDR2 is SMNVEV in the germline V gene (reference sequence). The V and J ends lost 8 bases and 7 bases, in that order; junction bases with no gene match: 10. The CDR3 sequence is 14 residues long. The CDR3 loop is CASRGQGGGQPQHF. In nucleotides, the CDR3 is TGTGCCAGCCGAGGACAGGGAGGAGGGCAGCCCCAGCATTTT.

This sequence joins TRBV2 and TRBJ2-7; 12 nucleotides align to TRBD2. The V gene's germline CDR1 is SNHLY and CDR2 FYNNEI. J lost 1 base, V lost 6 bases, and 4 bases had no gene match. The CDR3 consists of 15 residues. CDR3 coding DNA: TGTGCCAGCAGGGCCGGGACTAGCGGGTCCTACGAGCAGTACTTC. It yields the protein CASRAGTSGSYEQYF.

This clone has a handful of counts. Other DNA sequences in this sample translate to the same CDR3. The CDR3 loop is CASSLAGSGGYTF. The CDR3, as DNA: TGTGCCAGCAGCTTAGCTGGATCCGGGGGCTACACCTTC. The rearrangement joins TRBV7-2 to TRBJ1-2; D is uncertain. The germline V and J ends were trimmed by 0 bases and 8 bases, with 10 bases remaining between them. The CDR3 covers 13 residues. The germline V gene has CDR1 SGHTA and CDR2 FQGNSA.

This clone was detected a few times. The V call is TRBV28, the J call TRBJ2-5; 7 bases match TRBD2. Germline V gene lookup returns CDR1 MDHEN and CDR2 SYDVKM. This CDR3 comprises 13 residues. J lost 3 bases, V lost 7 bases, and 5 bases had no gene match. CDR3 loop: CASKQGGKETQYF. DNA of the CDR3: TGTGCCAGCAAGCAGGGAGGGAAAGAGACCCAGTACTTC.

This clone has a handful of counts. This rearrangement joins TRBV7-9 to TRBJ1-2; 11 bases fit TRBD1. Trimming took 4 bases from V and 2 from J; bases not matched to a gene: 9. CDR3 size: 17 residues. Germline V gives CDR1 SEHNR, CDR2 FQNEAQ (reference sequence). The CDR3 loop is CASSSLNGTGGNYGYTF. Here the CDR3 DNA reads TGTGCCAGCAGCTCCCTAAATGGGACAGGGGGAAACTATGGCTACACCTTC. Full variable domain (outside the CDR3, taken from reference TRBV7-9 and TRBJ1-2): DTGVSQNPRHKITKRGQNVTFRCDPISEHNRLYWYRQTLGQGPEFLTYFQNEAQLEKSRLLSDRFSAERPKGSFSTLEIQRTEQGDSAMYLCASSSLNGTGGNYGYTFGSGTRLTVV.

The chain recombines TRBV30 with TRBJ1-6; D is uncertain. CDR1 is GTSNPN, CDR2 SVGIG, per germline (reference sequence). This CDR3 contains 14 residues. V lost 1 base and J 10 bases, leaving 14 bases between the germline ends. CDR3 sequence: CAWSDGNWASPLHF. CDR3 nucleotides: TGTGCCTGGAGTGACGGAAATTGGGCCTCACCCCTCCACTTT.

The CDR3 DNA reads TGTGCCAGCAGTGAGACACCCCACCAGTTCTTC. Its protein is CASSETPHQFF. The chain links TRBV2 to TRBJ2-1; D remains unclear. The germline V gene encodes CDR1 SNHLY and CDR2 FYNNEI. The ends were cut back, 3 bases at V and 13 bases at J, with 10 bases in the middle. CDR3 length equals 11 residues.

This rearrangement joins TRBV28 to TRBJ1-1, with a tentative D call TRBD1 (6 bases). The CDR3 runs to 14 residues. Germline CDR1 reads MDHEN; CDR2 reads SYDVKM. V was cut by 2 bases and J by 4 bases, with 11 bases left in between. This chain's CDR3 is CASSLLTGSTEAFF. As DNA, the CDR3 is TGTGCCAGCAGTTTACTCACAGGGTCCACTGAAGCTTTCTTT.

J is TRBJ2-2 and V is TRBV7-9, with D perhaps TRBD1 or TRBD2 (5 bases each). Germline loops: CDR1 SEHNR, CDR2 FQNEAQ (reference sequence). With 1 base removed from V and 10 bases from J, the gap between germline ends came to 10 bases. There are 13 residues in the CDR3. The DNA of the CDR3 is TGTGCCAGCAGCTTAGTGGGGGAGACGGAGCTGTTTTTT. It translates to CASSLVGETELFF.

This chain links TRBV9 with TRBJ1-2; 9 bases map to TRBD1. From germline, CDR1 is SGDLS and CDR2 YYNGEE. V was pared by 4 bases and J by 8 bases, with 6 bases of the junction left unmatched. This CDR3 is built from 13 residues. The CDR3 region is CASSRDRVDGYTF. The CDR3 bases are TGTGCCAGCAGCCGGGACAGGGTCGACGGCTACACCTTC.

The V gene is TRBV5-1, the J gene TRBJ2-5; TRBD1 agrees at 7 bases. CDR3 length: 14 amino acids. Germline V gives CDR1 SGHRS, CDR2 YFSETQ. The ends lost 2 bases at V and 1 base at J; junction bases unmatched: 2. The CDR3 protein is CASSFGDSQETQYF. The CDR3 nucleotides read TGCGCCAGCAGCTTTGGGGACAGCCAAGAGACCCAGTACTTC. The whole variable domain, filled in from reference TRBV5-1 and TRBJ2-5, reads KAGVTQTPRYLIKTRGQQVTLSCSPISGHRSVSWYQQTPGQGLQFLFEYFSETQRNKGNFPGRFSGRQFSNSRSEMNVSTLELGDSALYLCASSFGDSQETQYFGPGTRLLVL.

The chain employs TRBV5-1 and TRBJ2-2, with a weak D call TRBD1 (6 bases). The CDR3 is 14 amino acids. CDR1 and CDR2 from the germline V gene are SGHRS and YFSETQ. With 2 bases removed from V and 3 bases from J, the gap between germline ends came to 8 bases. This CDR3 reads CASSFRTDTGELFF. The CDR3 region has the DNA TGCGCCAGCAGCTTCCGGACAGACACCGGGGAGCTGTTTTTT.

The chain is built from TRBV20-1 and TRBJ2-7; 7 nucleotides agree with TRBD1. This CDR3 region has 11 residues. V lost 5 bases to trimming and J lost 2 bases; unmatched junction nucleotides: 0. Germline V gene lookup returns CDR1 DFQATT and CDR2 SNEGSKA (reference sequence). CDR3 sequence: CSAGTAYEQYF. The CDR3 DNA reads TGCAGTGCTGGGACAGCCTACGAGCAGTACTTC.

This clone was seen a handful of times. V usage is TRBV7-2 and J usage is TRBJ2-5; 8 bases map to TRBD2. Germline V gene data show CDR1 as SGHTA and CDR2 as FQGNSA. The CDR3 is 13 residues long. The ends lost 5 bases at V and 9 bases at J; junction bases unmatched: 8. CDR3 in amino acids: CASSPQAGAAQYF. DNA of the CDR3: TGTGCCAGCAGCCCCCAAGCGGGGGCGGCCCAGTACTTC.